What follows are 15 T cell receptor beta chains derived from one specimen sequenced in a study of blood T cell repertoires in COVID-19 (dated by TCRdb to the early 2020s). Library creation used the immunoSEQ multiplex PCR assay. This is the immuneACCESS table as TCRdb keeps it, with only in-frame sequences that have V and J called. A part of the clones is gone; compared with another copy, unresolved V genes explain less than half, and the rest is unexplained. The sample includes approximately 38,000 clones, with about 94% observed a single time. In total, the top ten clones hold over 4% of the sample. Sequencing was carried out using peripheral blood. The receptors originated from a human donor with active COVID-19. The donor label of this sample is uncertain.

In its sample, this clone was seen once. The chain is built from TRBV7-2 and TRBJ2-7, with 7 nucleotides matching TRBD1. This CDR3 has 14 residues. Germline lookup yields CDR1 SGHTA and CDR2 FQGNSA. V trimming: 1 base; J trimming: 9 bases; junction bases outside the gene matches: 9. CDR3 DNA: TGTGCCAGCAGCTTAGAGGTGGTGACAGGGTGGCAGTACTTC. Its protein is CASSLEVVTGWQYF. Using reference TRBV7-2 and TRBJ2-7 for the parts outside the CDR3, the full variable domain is GAGVSQSPSNKVTEKGKDVELRCDPISGHTALYWYRQSLGQGLEFLIYFQGNSAPDKSGLPSDRFSAERTGGSVSTLTIQRTQQEDSAVYLCASSLEVVTGWQYFGPGTRLTVT.

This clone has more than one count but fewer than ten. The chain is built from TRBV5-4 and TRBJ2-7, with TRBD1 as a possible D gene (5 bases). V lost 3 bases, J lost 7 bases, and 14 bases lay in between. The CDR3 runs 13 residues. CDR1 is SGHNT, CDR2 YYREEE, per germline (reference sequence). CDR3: CASSSTETGEQYF. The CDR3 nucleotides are TGTGCCAGCAGCTCGACAGAGACCGGGGAGCAGTACTTC.

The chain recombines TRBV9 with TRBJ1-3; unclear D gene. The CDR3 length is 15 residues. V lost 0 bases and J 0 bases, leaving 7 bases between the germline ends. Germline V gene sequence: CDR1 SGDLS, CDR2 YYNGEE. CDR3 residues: CASSVAQNSGNTIYF. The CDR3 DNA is TGTGCCAGCAGCGTAGCACAGAACTCTGGAAACACCATATATTTT.

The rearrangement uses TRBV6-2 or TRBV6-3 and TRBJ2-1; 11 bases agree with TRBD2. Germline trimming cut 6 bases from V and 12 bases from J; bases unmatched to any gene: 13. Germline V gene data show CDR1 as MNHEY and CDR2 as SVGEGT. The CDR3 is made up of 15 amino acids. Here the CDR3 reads CASSSPGLADRGQFF. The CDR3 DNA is TGTGCCAGCAGCTCACCGGGACTAGCGGACCGGGGGCAGTTCTTC.

The CDR3 DNA follows: TGTGCCACCAGCAGAGATACGGGCAGGGATTCACCCCTCCACTTT. It encodes CATSRDTGRDSPLHF. The chain joins TRBV15 to TRBJ1-6, with D perhaps TRBD1 (5 bases). Deletions cut 0 bases from V and 8 bases from J, with 11 bases between. Germline V gene sequence: CDR1 LNHNV, CDR2 YYDKDF (reference sequence). This CDR3 is built from 15 residues.

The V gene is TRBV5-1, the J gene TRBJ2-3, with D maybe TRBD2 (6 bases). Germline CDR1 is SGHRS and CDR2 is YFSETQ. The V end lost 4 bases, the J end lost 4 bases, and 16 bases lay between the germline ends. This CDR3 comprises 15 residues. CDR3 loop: CASSLRRTGADTQYF. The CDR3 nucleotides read TGCGCCAGCAGCCTTCGTAGAACGGGGGCAGATACGCAGTATTTT.

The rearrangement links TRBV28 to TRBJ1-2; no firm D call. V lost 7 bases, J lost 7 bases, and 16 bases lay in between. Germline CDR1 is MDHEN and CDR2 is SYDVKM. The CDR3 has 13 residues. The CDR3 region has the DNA TGTGCCAGCACAGAGCGGCCTGCGGCTGGCTACACCTTC. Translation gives CASTERPAAGYTF.

The CDR3 region is CASSILSGKQPQHF. In DNA form, the CDR3 reads TGTGCCAGTAGTATACTCTCAGGGAAACAGCCCCAGCATTTT. This chain joins TRBV19 and TRBJ1-5; D may be TRBD1 (5 bases). The germline V gene encodes CDR1 LNHDA and CDR2 SQIVND (reference sequence). The CDR3 covers 14 residues. V was shortened by 2 bases and J by 7 bases, with 12 bases between the two germline ends.

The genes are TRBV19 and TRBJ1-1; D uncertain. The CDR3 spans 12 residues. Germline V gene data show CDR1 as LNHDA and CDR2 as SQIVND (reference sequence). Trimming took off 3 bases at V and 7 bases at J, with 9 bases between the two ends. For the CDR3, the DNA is TGTGCCAGTAGTATTAGAAGTAATGAAGCTTTCTTT. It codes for CASSIRSNEAFF.

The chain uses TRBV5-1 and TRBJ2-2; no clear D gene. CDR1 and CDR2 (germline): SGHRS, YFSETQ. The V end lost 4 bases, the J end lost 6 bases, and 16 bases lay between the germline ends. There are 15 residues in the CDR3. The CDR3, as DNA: TGCGCCAGCAGCCCTTTCGATAGCCGGGCCGGGGAGCTGTTTTTT. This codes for CASSPFDSRAGELFF.

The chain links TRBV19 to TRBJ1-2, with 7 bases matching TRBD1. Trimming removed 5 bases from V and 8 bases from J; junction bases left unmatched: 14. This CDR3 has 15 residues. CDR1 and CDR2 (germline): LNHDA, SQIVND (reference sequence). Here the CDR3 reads CASSPSRGMGEGYTF. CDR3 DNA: TGTGCCAGTAGTCCATCCAGGGGGATGGGAGAGGGCTACACCTTC. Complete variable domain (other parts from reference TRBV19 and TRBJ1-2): DGGITQSPKYLFRKEGQNVTLSCEQNLNHDAMYWYRQDPGQGLRLIYYSQIVNDFQKGDIAEGYSVSREKKESFPLTVTSAQKNPTAFYLCASSPSRGMGEGYTFGSGTRLTVV.

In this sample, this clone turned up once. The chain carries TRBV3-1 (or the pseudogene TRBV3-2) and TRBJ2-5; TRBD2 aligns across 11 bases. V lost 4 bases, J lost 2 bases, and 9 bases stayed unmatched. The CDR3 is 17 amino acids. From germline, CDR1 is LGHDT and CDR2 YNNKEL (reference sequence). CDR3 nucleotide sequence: TGTGCCAGCAGCCTTAGAGGACTAGCGGGTTTACAAGAGACCCAGTACTTC. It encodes CASSLRGLAGLQETQYF.

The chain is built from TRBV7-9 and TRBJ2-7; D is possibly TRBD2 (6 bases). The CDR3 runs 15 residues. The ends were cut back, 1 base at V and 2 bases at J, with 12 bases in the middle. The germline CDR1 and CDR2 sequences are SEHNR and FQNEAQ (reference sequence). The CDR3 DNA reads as TGTGCCAGCAGCTTAGAGGGGCGCGGGGCCTACGAGCAGTACTTC. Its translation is CASSLEGRGAYEQYF.

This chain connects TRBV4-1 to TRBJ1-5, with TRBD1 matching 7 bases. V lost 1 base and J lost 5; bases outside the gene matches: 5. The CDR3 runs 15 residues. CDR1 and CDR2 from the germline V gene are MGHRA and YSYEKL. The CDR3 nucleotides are TGCGCCAGCAGCCAAGGTGACAGGGACTATCAGCCCCAGCATTTT. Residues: CASSQGDRDYQPQHF.

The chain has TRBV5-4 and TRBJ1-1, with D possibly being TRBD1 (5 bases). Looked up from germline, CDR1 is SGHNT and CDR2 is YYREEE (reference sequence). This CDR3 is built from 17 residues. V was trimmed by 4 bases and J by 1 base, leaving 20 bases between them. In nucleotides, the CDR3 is TGTGCCAGCAGCCTCTCCCCCAAACAGGTCTCGAACACTGAAGCTTTCTTT. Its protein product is CASSLSPKQVSNTEAFF.